The rows below give T cell receptor beta chains drawn from one sample of a study of early stage breast cancer tumors. This table comes from immunoSEQ multiplex PCR, and its TCRdb copy is limited to in-frame clones, with some not included. This sample has 25,000 to 35,000 clones, with approximately 75% found just once. Sequenced material: blood. The source is a person in their fifties with breast cancer. Each CDR3 is given with its conserved first and last residue. D genes are given only for firm matches. Some rows mark clone size as missing; the rest say once, few, many or name a class of expanded clone.

abundance	v_gene	d_gene	j_gene	CDR3aa	CDR3nt
-	TRBV30	-	TRBJ2-5	CAWSEIVAGPDQETQYF	TGTGCCTGGAGTGAGATTGTGGCAGGGCCCGACCAAGAGACCCAGTACTTC
-	TRBV19	-	TRBJ1-2	CATSQGRRNYGYTF	TGTGCCACCTCGCAGGGGAGAAGGAACTATGGCTACACCTTC
-	TRBV29-1	-	TRBJ1-1	CSVEGLLGTEAFF	TGCAGCGTTGAAGGCCTCCTGGGGACTGAAGCTTTCTTT
-	TRBV5-1	-	TRBJ2-3	CASSLAGDPTHTQYF	TGCGCCAGCAGCTTGGCCGGGGATCCGACCCATACGCAGTATTTT
-	TRBV5-1	-	TRBJ2-7	CASSVGVRFGSSYEQYF	TGCGCCAGCAGCGTGGGGGTCCGTTTTGGGAGCTCCTACGAGCAGTACTTC
-	TRBV19	-	TRBJ2-7	CASSITPGGEQYF	TGTGCCAGTAGTATAACCCCTGGGGGCGAGCAGTACTTC
-	TRBV19	TRBD1	TRBJ2-4	CASSIRGDRVNIQYF	TGTGCCAGTAGTATCCGCGGAGACAGGGTTAACATTCAGTACTTC
-	TRBV10-3	-	TRBJ2-5	CATRDLAQETQYF	TGTGCCACCAGGGACCTGGCCCAAGAGACCCAGTACTTC
medium-sized	TRBV5-1	-	TRBJ2-2	CASSDGLGELFF	TGCGCCAGCAGTGACGGGTTGGGGGAGCTGTTTTTT
-	TRBV10-3	-	TRBJ1-1	CAISADRSEAFF	TGTGCCATCAGTGCCGACAGGTCTGAAGCTTTCTTT
-	TRBV19	-	TRBJ2-7	CATSGAPRYEQYF	TGTGCCACCTCAGGGGCACCTAGATACGAGCAGTACTTC
-	TRBV5-1	-	TRBJ1-2	CASSSLYEEGYRGYTF	TGCGCCAGCAGCTCCCTATATGAAGAGGGGTATCGAGGCTACACCTTC
-	TRBV11-3	-	TRBJ2-2	CASSVGSSNTGELFF	TGTGCCAGCAGTGTCGGGTCTTCGAACACCGGGGAGCTGTTTTTT
-	TRBV30	TRBD1	TRBJ1-3	CAWSGGSGNTIYF	TGTGCCTGGTCAGGGGGCTCTGGAAACACCATATATTTT
-	TRBV29-1	-	TRBJ1-2	CSVDRGFYGYTF	TGCAGCGTTGACCGGGGGTTCTATGGCTACACCTTC
once	TRBV27	-	TRBJ1-1	CASSPFSMNTEAFF	TGTGCCAGCAGTCCCTTTAGCATGAACACTGAAGCTTTCTTT
-	TRBV7-3	-	TRBJ2-7	CASSARPGLSYEQYF	TGTGCCAGCAGCGCCCGCCCGGGACTCTCCTACGAGCAGTACTTC
-	TRBV9	-	TRBJ1-3	CASSVAGTTPWNTIYF	TGTGCCAGCAGCGTAGCTGGGACCACCCCCTGGAACACCATATATTTT
-	TRBV5-1	-	TRBJ2-3	CASSLVMGDTQYF	TGCGCCAGCAGCTTGGTGATGGGAGATACGCAGTATTTT
-	TRBV11-1	TRBD1	TRBJ2-5	CASSPRDSQETQYF	TGTGCCAGCAGCCCCCGGGACAGCCAAGAGACCCAGTACTTC
-	TRBV10-3	-	TRBJ2-5	CAISEVGGQETQYF	TGTGCCATCAGTGAAGTAGGGGGCCAAGAGACCCAGTACTTC
few	TRBV7-3	TRBD2	TRBJ2-2	CASSYRGAGPRELFF	TGTGCCAGCAGCTACCGGGGAGCGGGGCCGAGGGAGCTGTTTTTT
-	TRBV2	-	TRBJ1-2	CASSEAIRGRDYGYTF	TGTGCCAGCAGTGAAGCCATCCGGGGGCGAGACTATGGCTACACCTTC
-	TRBV6-4	TRBD1	TRBJ1-1	CASADRATEAFF	TGTGCCAGCGCCGACAGGGCTACTGAAGCTTTCTTT
-	TRBV20-1	-	TRBJ2-4	CSAKRGNIQYF	TGCAGTGCAAAGAGGGGTAACATTCAGTACTTC
-	TRBV19	-	TRBJ2-3	CASSMSDTQYF	TGTGCCAGTAGTATGTCTGATACGCAGTATTTT
-	TRBV2	-	TRBJ2-2	CASSEQGGRPGELFF	TGTGCCAGCAGTGAACAAGGAGGGAGACCCGGGGAGCTGTTTTTT
-	TRBV6-5	TRBD2	TRBJ2-5	CASSYSWGGQETQYF	TGTGCCAGCAGTTACTCGTGGGGAGGGCAAGAGACCCAGTACTTC
few	TRBV5-8	-	TRBJ1-1	CASSFQGGVTEAFF	TGTGCCAGCAGCTTTCAGGGAGGAGTAACTGAAGCTTTCTTT
-	TRBV9	-	TRBJ2-3	CASSGPAWDTQYF	TGTGCCAGTTCCGGTCCTGCGTGGGATACGCAGTATTTT
-	TRBV21-1	-	TRBJ2-1	CASSGPPGQGVDEQFF	TGTGCCAGCAGCGGGCCTCCGGGACAGGGGGTCGATGAGCAGTTCTTC
-	TRBV6-1	-	TRBJ2-5	CASSEARYTQETQYF	TGTGCCAGCAGTGAAGCGCGGTACACCCAAGAGACCCAGTACTTC
medium-sized	TRBV2	TRBD2	TRBJ2-7	CASSETSGEMGEQYF	TGTGCCAGCAGCGAAACTAGCGGGGAGATGGGCGAGCAGTACTTC
-	TRBV4-3	-	TRBJ1-1	CASSQDRGNTEAFF	TGCGCCAGCAGCCAAGACAGGGGGAACACTGAAGCTTTCTTT
-	TRBV5-6	TRBD1	TRBJ2-7	CASSGRTGDYEQYF	TGTGCCAGCAGCGGAAGGACAGGGGACTACGAGCAGTACTTC
-	TRBV6-6	-	TRBJ2-7	CASSLGYEQYF	TGTGCCAGCAGTTTGGGGTACGAGCAGTACTTC
few	TRBV5-1	TRBD1	TRBJ2-2	CASSTGQGTTGELFF	TGCGCCAGCAGCACGGGACAGGGGACCACCGGGGAGCTGTTTTTT
few	TRBV11-3	TRBD1	TRBJ1-1	CASSPSDRAEAFF	TGTGCCAGCAGCCCATCGGACAGGGCTGAAGCTTTCTTT
-	TRBV4-3	-	TRBJ1-1	CASSQEGVSNTEAFF	TGCGCCAGCAGCCAAGAGGGGGTTTCGAACACTGAAGCTTTCTTT
-	TRBV7-2	-	TRBJ2-1	CASSLADAGEQFF	TGTGCCAGCAGCTTAGCGGACGCTGGTGAGCAGTTCTTC
-	TRBV5-6	-	TRBJ1-4	CASSFGGGNEKLFF	TGTGCCAGCAGCTTCGGGGGGGGCAATGAAAAACTGTTTTTT
-	TRBV9	-	TRBJ2-6	CASSLRAQSYSGANVLTF	TGTGCCAGCAGCCTCCGGGCCCAGAGCTACTCTGGGGCCAACGTCCTGACTTTC
-	TRBV6-4	TRBD2	TRBJ2-1	CASSERGLAGGNYNEQFF	TGTGCCAGCAGTGAGCGAGGACTAGCGGGAGGGAACTACAATGAGCAGTTCTTC
-	TRBV19	-	TRBJ1-2	CASSGGVHYTF	TGTGCCAGTAGTGGGGGAGTACACTACACCTTC
once	TRBV7-2	-	TRBJ2-5	CASSLSGYGETQYF	TGTGCCAGCAGCTTATCCGGGTACGGAGAGACCCAGTACTTC
-	TRBV5-4	-	TRBJ2-1	CASSGSYGRYNEQFF	TGTGCCAGCAGCGGGTCATATGGTCGGTACAATGAGCAGTTCTTC
-	TRBV18	-	TRBJ1-3	CASSPANGNTIYF	TGTGCCAGCTCACCAGCGAATGGAAACACCATATATTTT
-	TRBV6-1	-	TRBJ2-3	CASSEASGTDTQYF	TGTGCCAGCAGTGAGGCTAGCGGCACAGATACGCAGTATTTT